Each of the 10 T cell receptor beta chains below was sequenced from the same sample in a study of human T cells and chemical hapten exposure. TCRdb reprocessed the RACE reads with MiXCR, giving one entry per CDR3 protein. Found here are about 40,000 distinct CDR3 sequences, more than 8.5% of them singletons; the top ten hold about 15%. The time point: patch test 2, 6 weeks after DPC sensitization. Treatment: therapeutic diphenylcyclopropenone sensitization with weekly scalp DPC. This specimen consisted of whole blood, obtained in connection with sensitization to the hapten diphenylcyclopropenone (DPC). All receptors come from a middle-aged woman with alopecia areata. Some clones in this sample may be carry-over from other donors' samples.

Many counts were recorded for this clonotype. The chain carries TRBV20-1 and TRBJ2-7, with a possible D match to TRBD1 (6 bases). The V gene's germline CDR1 is DFQATT and CDR2 SNEGSKA (reference sequence). The CDR3 has 14 residues. The V end was cut by 4 bases, the J end by 4 bases, with 17 bases between. The CDR3 region is CSAKSTGSDYEQYF. CDR3 DNA sequence: TGCAGTGCTAAAAGTACAGGGTCGGATTACGAGCAGTACTTC.

The chain couples TRBV6-6 to TRBJ2-5; D perhaps matches TRBD2 (6 bases). The CDR3 totals 14 residues. Germline lookup yields CDR1 MNHNY and CDR2 SVGAGI (reference sequence). The V and J ends lost 4 bases and 5 bases respectively, with 14 bases between them. In nucleotides, the CDR3 is TGTGCCAGCAGTTCGGGGAGGCAGGTGGAGACCCAGTACTTC. It encodes CASSSGRQVETQYF.

The gene calls are TRBV3-2 and TRBJ1-5. TRBV3-2 is a documented pseudogene. CDR3 length equals 17 residues. The CDR3 is CASSQDIHPSSNQPQHF. For the CDR3, the DNA is TGTGCCAGCAGCCAAGATATCCATCCCAGTAGCAATCAGCCCCAGCATTTT.

This clonotype was detected ten times or more. The chain employs TRBV20-1 and TRBJ1-1; D is unclear. Between the trimmed V and J ends, which lost 1 base and 3 bases, there was a span of 9 bases. This CDR3 has 13 residues. The V gene's germline CDR1 is DFQATT and CDR2 SNEGSKA (reference sequence). CDR3 region: CSARGSLHTEAFF. DNA of the CDR3: TGCAGTGCTAGAGGCAGCCTTCACACTGAAGCTTTCTTT.

This clonotype was counted at least ten times. The CDR3 bases are TGCAGCGGCGACAGGGAGGAGACCCAGTACTTC. Its protein product is CSGDREETQYF. The chain joins TRBV20-1 to TRBJ2-5; 7 positions match TRBD1. CDR3 length: 11 residues. Germline CDR1 and CDR2: DFQATT and SNEGSKA (reference sequence).

In its sample, this clonotype was seen many times. The rearrangement uses TRBV15 and TRBJ2-5; 12 bases agree with TRBD2. The CDR3 has 16 amino acids. Germline values: CDR1 LNHNV, CDR2 YYDKDF (reference sequence). V lost 0 bases, J lost 3 bases, and 2 bases stayed unmatched. Written as DNA, the CDR3 is TGTGCCACCAGCAGAGAGTGGACTAGCGGGGAAGAGACCCAGTACTTC. Translating it yields CATSREWTSGEETQYF. The whole variable domain, filled in from reference TRBV15 and TRBJ2-5, reads DAMVIQNPRYQVTQFGKPVTLSCSQTLNHNVMYWYQQKSSQAPKLLFHYYDKDFNNEADTPDNFQSRRPNTSFCFLDIRSPGLGDTAMYLCATSREWTSGEETQYFGPGTRLLVL.

This clonotype was recorded many times. The chain is built from TRBV5-1 and TRBJ2-7; D gene uncertain. This CDR3 has 15 amino acids. The V end was cut by 0 bases, the J end by 6 bases, with 16 bases between. CDR1 is SGHRS, CDR2 YFSETQ, per germline. This chain's CDR3 is CASSLAGSFSGEQYF. The CDR3 bases are TGCGCCAGCAGCTTGGCCGGCTCCTTCTCGGGCGAGCAGTACTTC.

This chain links TRBV3-1 with TRBJ1-1; the D is unclear. The CDR3 contains 15 residues. Germline CDR1 reads LGHDT; CDR2 reads YNNKEL (reference sequence). Trimming left V 4 bases short and J 5 bases short, with 17 bases between. The CDR3 sequence: CASSLKNRAGTEAFF. The CDR3 nucleotides read TGTGCCAGCAGCCTCAAGAATAGGGCCGGGACTGAAGCTTTCTTT.

This clonotype was recorded at least ten times. This rearrangement joins TRBV5-1 to TRBJ1-2; D is unclear. CDR1 SGHRS and CDR2 YFSETQ come from the germline V gene. The CDR3 runs to 14 residues. Between the trimmed V and J ends, which lost 0 bases and 4 bases, there was a span of 10 bases. The CDR3 sequence: CASSLGLGSYGYTF. The CDR3 nucleotides are TGCGCCAGCAGCTTGGGTCTAGGTTCCTATGGCTACACCTTC.

This clonotype was counted many times. This rearrangement joins TRBV7-2 to TRBJ1-5; no clear D gene. Germline assignment: CDR1 SGHTA and CDR2 FQGNSA. This CDR3 comprises 15 residues. V dropped 1 base and J dropped 0 bases, with 7 bases sitting between them. CDR3 DNA: TGTGCCAGCAGCTTAGGCCCAGATAGCAATCAGCCCCAGCATTTT. This sequence encodes CASSLGPDSNQPQHF. The full variable domain, its missing parts supplied by reference TRBV7-2 and TRBJ1-5, is GAGVSQSPSNKVTEKGKDVELRCDPISGHTALYWYRQSLGQGLEFLIYFQGNSAPDKSGLPSDRFSAERTGGSVSTLTIQRTQQEDSAVYLCASSLGPDSNQPQHFGDGTRLSIL.